The 19 T cell receptor beta chains given below trace back to one sample, sequenced in a study of blood T cell repertoires in COVID-19. Assay used: immunoSEQ multiplex PCR; TCRdb lists only in-frame clones, some missing. Of under 85,000 clones in the sample, 65% to 90% were seen once. Sequencing used peripheral blood. The receptors originated from an elderly man with acute or convalescent COVID-19.

V usage is TRBV5-1 and J usage is TRBJ2-5, with TRBD2 matching over 8 bases. The CDR3 has 14 residues. The germline V gene has CDR1 SGHRS and CDR2 YFSETQ. V shed 4 bases, J shed 5 bases, and the junction held 7 bases outside the gene matches. The CDR3 here is CASSLGRARETQYF. CDR3 bases: TGCGCCAGCAGCCTCGGGAGGGCCCGGGAGACCCAGTACTTC. Drawing the rest from reference TRBV5-1 and TRBJ2-5, the complete variable domain is KAGVTQTPRYLIKTRGQQVTLSCSPISGHRSVSWYQQTPGQGLQFLFEYFSETQRNKGNFPGRFSGRQFSNSRSEMNVSTLELGDSALYLCASSLGRARETQYFGPGTRLLVL.

This chain links TRBV6-1 with TRBJ1-4, with D possibly matching TRBD1 (6 bases). V dropped 2 bases and J dropped 8 bases, with 12 bases sitting between them. Per the germline V gene, CDR1 is MNHNS and CDR2 is SASEGT. CDR3 length: 14 amino acids. For the CDR3, the DNA is TGTGCCAGCAGTGAACAGGGGTTTGAAGAAAAACTGTTTTTT. The encoded protein is CASSEQGFEEKLFF.

The table lists this clone with a few counts. The genes are TRBV11-2 and TRBJ2-1; tentative D call: TRBD2 (6 bases). The CDR3 has 12 amino acids. The V gene's germline CDR1 is SGHAT and CDR2 FQNNGV. V was trimmed by 5 bases and J by 9 bases, leaving 11 bases between them. The CDR3 DNA is TGTGCCAGCAGCCCCCTGGGGGGTGAGCAGTTCTTC. Encoded protein: CASSPLGGEQFF.

The V gene is TRBV4-3, the J gene TRBJ1-6; tentatively, D is TRBD1 (6 bases). Per germline, CDR1 LGHNA and CDR2 YSLEER. V was pared by 4 bases and J by 4 bases, with 14 bases between. The CDR3 length is 16 residues. The DNA for the CDR3 is TGCGCCAGCAGCCGTTACAGGGATCGGTATAATTCACCCCTCCACTTT. It specifies CASSRYRDRYNSPLHF.

This rearrangement joins TRBV3-1 (or the pseudogene TRBV3-2) to TRBJ1-3, with a weak D call TRBD1 (6 bases). The CDR3 spans 15 residues. V lost 4 bases to trimming and J lost 0 bases, with 10 bases between them. Germline V gives CDR1 LGHDT, CDR2 YNNKEL (reference sequence). DNA for the CDR3: TGTGCCAGCAGCCGCGACAGGTACTCTGGAAACACCATATATTTT. It specifies CASSRDRYSGNTIYF.

The V and J genes are TRBV5-1 and TRBJ2-1; 7 nucleotides line up with TRBD2. Unmatched junction bases numbered 9, after V lost 4 bases and J lost 5 bases. In germline, CDR1 is SGHRS, CDR2 YFSETQ. The CDR3 has 15 residues. The CDR3 sequence is CASSPPSGGNNEQFF. The CDR3 bases are TGCGCCAGCAGCCCCCCTAGCGGAGGAAACAATGAGCAGTTCTTC.

The chain carries TRBV10-3 and TRBJ2-6; 7 bases fit TRBD1. Germline-derived CDR1 and CDR2 are ENHRY and SYGVKD. Losses at the gene ends were 7 bases for V and 3 bases for J; bases not matched to a gene: 6. This CDR3 has 15 residues. The CDR3 protein is CAITSTGFGANVLTF. The CDR3 coding sequence is TGTGCCATCACCTCGACAGGGTTTGGGGCCAACGTCCTGACTTTC.

This chain uses TRBV5-1 with TRBJ1-5; D remains ambiguous. CDR1 and CDR2 (germline): SGHRS, YFSETQ. The V end was cut by 0 bases, the J end by 3 bases, with 13 bases between. This CDR3 region has 16 residues. This chain's CDR3 is CASSLAGYPNNQPQHF. CDR3 nucleotides: TGCGCCAGCAGCTTGGCGGGTTACCCGAACAATCAGCCCCAGCATTTT.

The chain couples TRBV19 to TRBJ1-1; D is unresolved. This CDR3 is 17 amino acids long. The germline V and J ends were trimmed by 5 bases and 1 base, with 20 bases remaining between them. CDR1 and CDR2 (germline): LNHDA, SQIVND (reference sequence). The DNA for the CDR3 is TGTGCCAGTAGTCGGGCGACGGGATGGGAAGGGAACACTGAAGCTTTCTTT. Amino acid sequence: CASSRATGWEGNTEAFF.

The chain combines TRBV6-6 with TRBJ2-7, with D uncertain. Trimming removed 8 bases at V and 4 bases at J, with 9 bases between. This CDR3 region has 11 residues. The germline V gene encodes CDR1 MNHNY and CDR2 SVGAGI (reference sequence). Written as DNA, the CDR3 is TGTGCCAGCGAGCTGTCTTACGAGCAGTACTTC. Translated: CASELSYEQYF.

Details on this clone: Distinct nucleotide sequences in the sample also encode this CDR3. This chain joins TRBV24-1 and TRBJ2-7; 8 positions agree with TRBD1. Trimming took 9 bases from V and 3 from J; bases not matched to a gene: 0. The V gene's germline CDR1 is KGHDR and CDR2 SFDVKD. The CDR3 consists of 11 residues. The CDR3 loop is CATGQGYEQYF. CDR3 DNA sequence: TGTGCCACCGGACAGGGCTACGAGCAGTACTTC.

The chain employs TRBV7-9 and TRBJ1-5, with TRBD1 matching 9 bases. The CDR3 spans 15 residues. V dropped 5 bases and J dropped 2; count of bases not matched to a gene: 4. The germline V gene has CDR1 SEHNR and CDR2 FQNEAQ (reference sequence). The CDR3 loop reads CASSTTGGRNQPQHF. The CDR3 DNA reads TGTGCCAGCAGCACGACAGGGGGTCGCAATCAGCCCCAGCATTTT.

This clone was counted only a few times. The chain is built from TRBV21-1 and TRBJ2-7; the listed D gene, TRBD1, was not tested against the DNA. TRBV21-1 is classified as a pseudogene. There are 16 residues in the CDR3. Written as DNA, the CDR3 is TGTGCCAGCAGCTTCCTTCCGGGACAGGCGACCTACGAGCAGTACTTC. Translated, it gives CASSFLPGQATYEQYF.

The chain employs TRBV5-4 and TRBJ1-2; D call uncertain. Per germline, CDR1 SGHNT and CDR2 YYREEE (reference sequence). There are 12 residues in the CDR3. V was pared by 6 bases and J by 4 bases, with 10 bases between. The CDR3 bases are TGTGCCAGCACCAACACCCGCTATGGCTACACCTTC. Protein: CASTNTRYGYTF.

J is TRBJ1-5 and V is TRBV14, with a tentative D call TRBD1 (6 bases). CDR1 is SGHDN and CDR2 is FVKESK in the germline V gene. The CDR3 extends over 14 amino acids. Deletions cut 6 bases from V and 11 bases from J, with 20 bases between. The CDR3 DNA reads as TGTGCCAGCAGTTCCAGGGGCCCCCCGAGGACCCAGCATTTT. It translates to CASSSRGPPRTQHF.

The chain has TRBV5-1 and TRBJ2-7; weak D call: TRBD1 (5 bases). The CDR3 covers 12 residues. V lost 6 bases and J 5 bases, leaving 12 bases between the germline ends. The germline CDR1 and CDR2 sequences are SGHRS and YFSETQ. The CDR3 DNA reads as TGCGCCAGCACCTCAGGGTACGACGAGCAGTACTTC. This encodes CASTSGYDEQYF.

This chain uses TRBV30 with TRBJ1-1, with a weak D call TRBD1 (6 bases). Germline V gene lookup returns CDR1 GTSNPN and CDR2 SVGIG (reference sequence). This CDR3 is 15 amino acids long. The V and J ends lost 5 bases and 5 bases respectively, with 21 bases between them. CDR3 coding DNA: TGTGCCTGGGGTCGCAGGGGCAGGACGGCTACTGAAGCTTTCTTT. It codes for CAWGRRGRTATEAFF.

This clone was found once. The chain uses TRBV5-4 and TRBJ2-5; 8 nucleotides line up with TRBD1. Germline loops: CDR1 SGHNT, CDR2 YYREEE (reference sequence). The trim removed 4 bases at V and 0 bases at J, leaving 2 bases unmatched. The length of the CDR3 is 14 residues. The CDR3 sequence is CASSRGQDQETQYF. CDR3 coding DNA: TGTGCCAGCAGCAGGGGACAGGACCAAGAGACCCAGTACTTC.

The V gene is TRBV3-1 (or the pseudogene TRBV3-2), the J gene TRBJ1-5; 8 bases match TRBD1. CDR3 length equals 13 residues. Germline V gene sequence: CDR1 LGHDT, CDR2 YNNKEL (reference sequence). V shed 4 bases and J 9 bases; nucleotides not matched to a gene: 5. The CDR3 region is CASSLRGQGPQHF. DNA for the CDR3: TGTGCCAGCAGCCTCAGGGGGCAGGGGCCCCAGCATTTT.